This entry is about one T cell receptor (beta chain). Its antigen is still unknown. This sample was included in a study of CXCR3-negative and CXCR3-positive naive CD8 T cells. Study-wide context: Total TRB output reached about 130 million reads, about 1.5 +/- 0.3 million per library. Study conclusions and caveats: Both naive subsets had comparably high diversity; memory CD8+ cells much lower.

The libraries of TRB cDNA were prepared using 5' RACE with UMI labels. Following a re-call of the 5' RACE reads, TCRdb has one entry per CDR3 protein and lacks DNA. The sample has more than 50,000 distinct CDR3 sequences. CD45RO-CCR7+CD27+CD95- defined naive CD8+ T cells. This TCR was recovered from a human donor in good health. Some clones in this sample may be carry-over from other donors' samples. Specimen: naive CXCR3- CD8+ T cells from blood. Described subset: CD45RO-CCR7+CD27+CD95- naive CD8+ T cells lacking CXCR3 (TNR3-).

This chain's CDR3 is CASSPDRALYNEQFF. This chain links TRBV3-1 with TRBJ2-1; checking the TCRdb D call of TRBD1 is not possible without DNA. The CDR3 consists of 15 residues. The germline V gene has CDR1 LGHDT and CDR2 YNNKEL (reference sequence).